These T cell receptor beta chains were read from a single sample in a study of human T cells and chemical hapten exposure. TCRdb called the 5' RACE reads again in MiXCR, with one record for every CDR3 protein. This table has under 150,000 distinct CDR3 sequences, 19% appearing once. The receptors shown here come from a human donor in good health. Each CDR3 is given with its conserved first and last residue. Fields, in order: J gene, D gene, V gene, clone size, CDR3 protein, CDR3 DNA. The D gene is left open where the match is weak. Clone sizes are given selectively: once, few, many, or a class where the clone is expanded.

J gene: TRBJ2-1
D gene: TRBD1
V gene: TRBV27
clone size: .
CDR3 protein: CASSGPGQGAVGYNEQFF
CDR3 DNA: TGTGCCAGCAGTGGACCGGGACAGGGGGCGGTTGGGTACAATGAGCAGTTCTTC

J gene: TRBJ2-5
D gene: TRBD2
V gene: TRBV7-2
clone size: .
CDR3 protein: CASSYGLAGTQETQYF
CDR3 DNA: TGTGCCAGCAGTTACGGACTAGCGGGCACCCAAGAGACCCAGTACTTC

J gene: TRBJ1-1
D gene: TRBD1
V gene: TRBV14
clone size: few
CDR3 protein: CASSPYRGRRTEAFF
CDR3 DNA: TGTGCCAGCAGCCCGTACAGGGGGCGTCGCACTGAAGCTTTCTTT

J gene: TRBJ1-1
D gene: .
V gene: TRBV28
clone size: .
CDR3 protein: CASSLPPWGEAFF
CDR3 DNA: TGTGCCAGCAGTTTACCCCCTTGGGGGGAAGCTTTCTTT

J gene: TRBJ1-4
D gene: TRBD1
V gene: TRBV9
clone size: .
CDR3 protein: CASSIRQGLDEKLFF
CDR3 DNA: TGTGCCAGCAGCATTCGACAGGGGTTGGATGAAAAACTGTTTTTT

J gene: TRBJ2-3
D gene: TRBD2
V gene: TRBV7-9
clone size: few
CDR3 protein: CASSVPGLAGASTDTQYF
CDR3 DNA: TGTGCCAGCAGCGTACCGGGACTAGCGGGAGCTAGCACAGATACGCAGTATTTT

J gene: TRBJ2-7
D gene: .
V gene: TRBV6-5
clone size: few
CDR3 protein: CASLGAPYEQYF
CDR3 DNA: TGTGCCAGCCTGGGGGCGCCCTACGAGCAGTACTTC

J gene: TRBJ2-5
D gene: .
V gene: TRBV3-1
clone size: few
CDR3 protein: CASSQNFGEETQYF
CDR3 DNA: TGTGCCAGCAGCCAAAATTTCGGAGAAGAGACCCAGTACTTC

J gene: TRBJ2-4
D gene: TRBD2
V gene: TRBV7-9
clone size: few
CDR3 protein: CASSHGLAGGIDIQYF
CDR3 DNA: TGTGCCAGCAGCCACGGACTAGCGGGAGGTATAGACATTCAGTACTTC

J gene: TRBJ2-1
D gene: .
V gene: TRBV6-6
clone size: few
CDR3 protein: CASSYSFGASEQFF
CDR3 DNA: TGTGCCAGCAGTTACTCATTTGGCGCGAGTGAGCAGTTCTTC

J gene: TRBJ2-7
D gene: TRBD1
V gene: TRBV7-9
clone size: .
CDR3 protein: CASSFSGTGFYEQYF
CDR3 DNA: TGTGCCAGCAGCTTCTCCGGGACAGGGTTTTACGAGCAGTACTTC

J gene: TRBJ1-4
D gene: .
V gene: TRBV5-1
clone size: .
CDR3 protein: CASSLEGQTTNEKLFF
CDR3 DNA: TGCGCCAGCAGCTTGGAGGGCCAAACAACTAATGAAAAACTGTTTTTT

J gene: TRBJ2-5
D gene: .
V gene: TRBV6-2/TRBV6-3
clone size: .
CDR3 protein: CASSEWLTDQETQYF
CDR3 DNA: TGTGCCAGCAGCGAGTGGCTGACAGATCAAGAGACCCAGTACTTC

J gene: TRBJ2-1
D gene: TRBD2
V gene: TRBV7-9
clone size: few
CDR3 protein: CASSLGGLANEQFF
CDR3 DNA: TGTGCCAGCAGCTTGGGGGGACTAGCGAATGAGCAGTTCTTC

J gene: TRBJ2-3
D gene: .
V gene: TRBV3-1
clone size: .
CDR3 protein: CASSQAEYDTQYF
CDR3 DNA: TGTGCCAGCAGCCAGGCTGAGTATGATACGCAGTATTTT

J gene: TRBJ2-1
D gene: TRBD2
V gene: TRBV7-9
clone size: .
CDR3 protein: CASSFVPGLVVSYNEQFF
CDR3 DNA: TGTGCCAGCAGCTTCGTACCGGGACTAGTAGTGTCCTACAATGAGCAGTTCTTC

J gene: TRBJ2-1
D gene: .
V gene: TRBV20-1
clone size: .
CDR3 protein: CSAATPATGYNEQFF
CDR3 DNA: TGCAGTGCTGCGACCCCCGCGACGGGCTACAATGAGCAGTTCTTC

J gene: TRBJ2-5
D gene: .
V gene: TRBV4-1
clone size: .
CDR3 protein: CASSQEGLSGYQETQYF
CDR3 DNA: TGCGCCAGCAGCCAAGAGGGGTTGAGCGGGTACCAAGAGACCCAGTACTTC

J gene: TRBJ1-1
D gene: .
V gene: TRBV12-3/TRBV12-4
clone size: few
CDR3 protein: CASSRQLYTEAFF
CDR3 DNA: TGTGCCAGCAGTCGACAGCTCTACACTGAAGCTTTCTTT

J gene: TRBJ2-1
D gene: .
V gene: TRBV14
clone size: .
CDR3 protein: CASSRTGLVGNEQFF
CDR3 DNA: TGTGCCAGCAGCCGAACGGGACTCGTAGGCAATGAGCAGTTCTTC

J gene: TRBJ2-3
D gene: .
V gene: TRBV24-1
clone size: .
CDR3 protein: CATSDDLADTQYF
CDR3 DNA: TGTGCCACCAGTGATGACCTCGCAGATACGCAGTATTTT

J gene: TRBJ2-2
D gene: .
V gene: TRBV7-2
clone size: .
CDR3 protein: CASSPGLYTGELFF
CDR3 DNA: TGTGCCAGCAGCCCGGGACTCTACACCGGGGAGCTGTTTTTT

J gene: TRBJ1-5
D gene: .
V gene: TRBV6-2/TRBV6-3
clone size: .
CDR3 protein: CASSSNRDITNQPQHF
CDR3 DNA: TGTGCCAGCAGTTCCAACCGGGACATAACGAATCAGCCCCAGCATTTT

J gene: TRBJ2-1
D gene: TRBD2
V gene: TRBV11-2
clone size: few
CDR3 protein: CASSPVGAGSYNEQFF
CDR3 DNA: TGTGCCAGCAGCCCTGTGGGAGCGGGATCCTACAATGAGCAGTTCTTC

J gene: TRBJ2-7
D gene: TRBD1
V gene: TRBV5-1
clone size: .
CDR3 protein: CASSRSRDSSDEQYF
CDR3 DNA: TGCGCCAGCAGCCGATCCCGGGACAGCTCCGACGAGCAGTACTTC

J gene: TRBJ2-1
D gene: TRBD1
V gene: TRBV6-1
clone size: .
CDR3 protein: CASHKHPGQGGNEQFF
CDR3 DNA: TGTGCCAGCCACAAACATCCGGGACAGGGAGGCAATGAGCAGTTCTTC

J gene: TRBJ2-3
D gene: .
V gene: TRBV29-1
clone size: few
CDR3 protein: CSVVGGWQGRGTDTQYF
CDR3 DNA: TGCAGCGTTGTAGGAGGTTGGCAGGGAAGGGGCACAGATACGCAGTATTTT

J gene: TRBJ1-1
D gene: .
V gene: TRBV6-2/TRBV6-3
clone size: few
CDR3 protein: CASSYSTSPGATEAFF
CDR3 DNA: TGTGCCAGCAGTTACTCGACATCGCCAGGGGCCACTGAAGCTTTCTTT

J gene: TRBJ2-1
D gene: TRBD2
V gene: TRBV18
clone size: once
CDR3 protein: CASSLRTSGRYNEQFF
CDR3 DNA: TGTGCCAGCTCACTCCGGACTAGCGGGCGATACAATGAGCAGTTCTTC

J gene: TRBJ1-1
D gene: .
V gene: TRBV6-5
clone size: many
CDR3 protein: CASSYRRENTEAFF
CDR3 DNA: TGTGCCAGCAGTTACCGGCGGGAGAACACTGAAGCTTTCTTT

J gene: TRBJ2-3
D gene: .
V gene: TRBV11-3
clone size: few
CDR3 protein: CASSLADTDTQYF
CDR3 DNA: TGTGCCAGCAGCTTAGCAGACACAGATACGCAGTATTTT

J gene: TRBJ2-1
D gene: TRBD2
V gene: TRBV24-1
clone size: .
CDR3 protein: CATSGTSGAYNEQFF
CDR3 DNA: TGTGCCACCAGTGGGACTAGCGGGGCCTACAATGAGCAGTTCTTC

J gene: TRBJ2-5
D gene: .
V gene: TRBV4-1
clone size: many
CDR3 protein: CASSQSETQYF
CDR3 DNA: TGCGCCAGCAGCCAGTCAGAGACCCAGTACTTC

J gene: TRBJ2-3
D gene: .
V gene: TRBV20-1
clone size: .
CDR3 protein: CSASFTASSSDTQYF
CDR3 DNA: TGCAGTGCTAGCTTTACGGCTAGTTCGTCAGATACGCAGTATTTT

J gene: TRBJ1-5
D gene: .
V gene: TRBV18
clone size: few
CDR3 protein: CASSPRGQLQGQPQHF
CDR3 DNA: TGTGCCAGCTCACCACGGGGTCAACTACAGGGACAGCCCCAGCATTTT

J gene: TRBJ2-7
D gene: TRBD2
V gene: TRBV7-8
clone size: few
CDR3 protein: CASSLVWEGTYEQYF
CDR3 DNA: TGTGCCAGCAGCTTAGTTTGGGAGGGAACCTACGAGCAGTACTTC

J gene: TRBJ2-7
D gene: TRBD1
V gene: TRBV29-1
clone size: many
CDR3 protein: CSVSSGQGNEQYF
CDR3 DNA: TGCAGCGTGTCGAGCGGACAGGGGAACGAGCAGTACTTC

J gene: TRBJ2-7
D gene: TRBD2
V gene: TRBV28
clone size: .
CDR3 protein: CASSRSGASYEQYF
CDR3 DNA: TGTGCCAGCTCCCGGAGCGGGGCTTCCTACGAGCAGTACTTC

J gene: TRBJ1-2
D gene: .
V gene: TRBV11-2
clone size: .
CDR3 protein: CASSGYRGLDYGYTF
CDR3 DNA: TGTGCCAGCAGCGGGTACCGGGGGCTAGACTATGGCTACACCTTC

J gene: TRBJ1-4
D gene: TRBD1
V gene: TRBV20-1
clone size: many
CDR3 protein: CSASAGGQGLFRPEKLFF
CDR3 DNA: TGCAGTGCTAGTGCGGGGGGACAGGGTCTTTTCCGCCCTGAAAAACTGTTTTTT

J gene: TRBJ2-7
D gene: .
V gene: TRBV20-1
clone size: .
CDR3 protein: CSAIGDGHEQYF
CDR3 DNA: TGCAGTGCAATAGGAGACGGCCACGAGCAGTACTTC

J gene: TRBJ2-5
D gene: TRBD1
V gene: TRBV5-1
clone size: .
CDR3 protein: CASSFGQGRETQYF
CDR3 DNA: TGCGCCAGCAGCTTCGGACAGGGGAGGGAGACCCAGTACTTC

J gene: TRBJ2-3
D gene: .
V gene: TRBV11-1
clone size: .
CDR3 protein: CASSLGWRDTQYF
CDR3 DNA: TGTGCCAGCAGCTTGGGATGGCGGGATACGCAGTATTTT

J gene: TRBJ2-7
D gene: .
V gene: TRBV6-5
clone size: .
CDR3 protein: CASTGRSYEQYF
CDR3 DNA: TGTGCCAGCACCGGACGGTCCTACGAGCAGTACTTC

J gene: TRBJ2-2
D gene: .
V gene: TRBV7-2
clone size: .
CDR3 protein: CASSFHSGELFF
CDR3 DNA: TGTGCCAGCAGCTTTCACTCCGGGGAGCTGTTTTTT

J gene: TRBJ2-7
D gene: TRBD1
V gene: TRBV11-2
clone size: .
CDR3 protein: CASSMNRGRNREQYF
CDR3 DNA: TGTGCCAGCAGCATGAACAGGGGGCGGAATCGCGAGCAGTACTTC